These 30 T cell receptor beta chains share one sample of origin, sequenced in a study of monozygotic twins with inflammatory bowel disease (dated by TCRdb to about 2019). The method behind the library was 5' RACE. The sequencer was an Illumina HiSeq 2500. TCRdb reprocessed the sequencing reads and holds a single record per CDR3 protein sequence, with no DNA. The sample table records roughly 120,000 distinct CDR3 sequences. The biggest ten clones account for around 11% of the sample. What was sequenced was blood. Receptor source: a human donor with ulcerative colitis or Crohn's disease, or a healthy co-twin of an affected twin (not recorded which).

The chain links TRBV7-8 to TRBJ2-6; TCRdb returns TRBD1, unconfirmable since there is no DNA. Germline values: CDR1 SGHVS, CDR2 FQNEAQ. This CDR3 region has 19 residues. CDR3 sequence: CASSLGRRGQSSGANVLTF.

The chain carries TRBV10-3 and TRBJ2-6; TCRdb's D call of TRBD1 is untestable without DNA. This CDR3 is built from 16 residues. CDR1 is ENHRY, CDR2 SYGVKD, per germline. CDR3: CAIRRTAFSGANVLTF.

CDR3 sequence reads: CSGLAAIYNEQFF. V usage is TRBV29-1 and J usage is TRBJ2-1; TCRdb gives TRBD2 as the D gene, but with no DNA this cannot be confirmed. This CDR3 is 13 amino acids long. From germline, CDR1 is SQVTM and CDR2 ANQGSEA.

The CDR3 here is CASSLTDFGELFF. The J gene is TRBJ2-2, the V gene TRBV28. In germline, CDR1 is MDHEN, CDR2 SYDVKM. There are 13 residues in the CDR3.

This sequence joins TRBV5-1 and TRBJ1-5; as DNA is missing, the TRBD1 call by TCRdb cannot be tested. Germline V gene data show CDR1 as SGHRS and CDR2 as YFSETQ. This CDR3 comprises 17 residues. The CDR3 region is CASSPGAGGGGNQPQHF.

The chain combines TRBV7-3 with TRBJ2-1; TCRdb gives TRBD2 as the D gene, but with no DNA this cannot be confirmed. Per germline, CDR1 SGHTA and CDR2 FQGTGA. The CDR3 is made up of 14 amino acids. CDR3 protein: CASSFLAGNNEQFF.

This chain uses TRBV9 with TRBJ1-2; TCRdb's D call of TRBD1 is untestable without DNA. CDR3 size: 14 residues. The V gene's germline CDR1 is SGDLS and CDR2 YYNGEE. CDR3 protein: CASSPSTGNYGYTF.

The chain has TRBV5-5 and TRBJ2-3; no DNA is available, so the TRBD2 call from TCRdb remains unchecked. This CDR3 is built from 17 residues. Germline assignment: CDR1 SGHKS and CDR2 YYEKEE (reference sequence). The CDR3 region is CASSLGRSSGGGDTQYF. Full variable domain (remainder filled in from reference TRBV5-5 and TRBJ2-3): DAGVTQSPTHLIKTRGQQVTLRCSPISGHKSVSWYQQVLGQGPQFIFQYYEKEERGRGNFPDRFSARQFPNYSSELNVNALLLGDSALYLCASSLGRSSGGGDTQYFGPGTRLTVL.

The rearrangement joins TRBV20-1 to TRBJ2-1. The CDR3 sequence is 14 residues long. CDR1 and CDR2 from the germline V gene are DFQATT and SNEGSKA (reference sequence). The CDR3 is CSARGLENRDEQFF.

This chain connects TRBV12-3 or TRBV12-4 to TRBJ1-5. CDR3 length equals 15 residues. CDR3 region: CASSLTAGSNQPQHF.

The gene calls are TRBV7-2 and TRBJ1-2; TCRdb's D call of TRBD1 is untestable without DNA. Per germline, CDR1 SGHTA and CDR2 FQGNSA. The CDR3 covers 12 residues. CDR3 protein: CASAPANYGYTF.

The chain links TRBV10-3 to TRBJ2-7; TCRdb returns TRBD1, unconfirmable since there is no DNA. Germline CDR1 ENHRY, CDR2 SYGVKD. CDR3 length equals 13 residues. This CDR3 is CAIGGDRPYEQYF.

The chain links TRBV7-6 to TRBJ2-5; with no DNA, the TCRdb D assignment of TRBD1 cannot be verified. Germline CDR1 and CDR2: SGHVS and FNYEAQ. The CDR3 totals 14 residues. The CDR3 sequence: CASSHGIREKTQYF.

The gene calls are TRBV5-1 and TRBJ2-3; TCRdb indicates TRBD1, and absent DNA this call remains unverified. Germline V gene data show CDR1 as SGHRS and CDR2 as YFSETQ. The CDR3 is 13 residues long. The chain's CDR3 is CASSFSRVDTQYF. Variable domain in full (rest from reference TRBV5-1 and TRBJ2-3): KAGVTQTPRYLIKTRGQQVTLSCSPISGHRSVSWYQQTPGQGLQFLFEYFSETQRNKGNFPGRFSGRQFSNSRSEMNVSTLELGDSALYLCASSFSRVDTQYFGPGTRLTVL.

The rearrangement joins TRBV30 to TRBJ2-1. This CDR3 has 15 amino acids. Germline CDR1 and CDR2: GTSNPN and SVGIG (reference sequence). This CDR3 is CAWSVPEGSYNEQFF.

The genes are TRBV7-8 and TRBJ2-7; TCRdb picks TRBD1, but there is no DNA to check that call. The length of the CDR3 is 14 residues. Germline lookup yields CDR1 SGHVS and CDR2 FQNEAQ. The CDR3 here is CASSLQGFSYEQYF.

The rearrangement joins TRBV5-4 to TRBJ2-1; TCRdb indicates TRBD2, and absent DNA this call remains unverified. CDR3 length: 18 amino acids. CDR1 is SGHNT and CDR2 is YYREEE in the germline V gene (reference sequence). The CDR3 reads CASSGTGTSGSSYNEQFF.

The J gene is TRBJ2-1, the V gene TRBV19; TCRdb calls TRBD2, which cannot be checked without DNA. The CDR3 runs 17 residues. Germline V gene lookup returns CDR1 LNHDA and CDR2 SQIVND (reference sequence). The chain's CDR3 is CASSIRTLKKSYNEQFF.

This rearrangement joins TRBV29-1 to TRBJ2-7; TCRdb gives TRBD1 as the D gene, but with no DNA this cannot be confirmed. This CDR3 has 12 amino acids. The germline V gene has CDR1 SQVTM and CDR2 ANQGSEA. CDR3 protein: CSVSLGNRRQYF.

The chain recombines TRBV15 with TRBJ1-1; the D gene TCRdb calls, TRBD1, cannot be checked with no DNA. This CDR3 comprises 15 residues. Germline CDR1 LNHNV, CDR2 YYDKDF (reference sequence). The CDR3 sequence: CATSTQAHLNTEAFF. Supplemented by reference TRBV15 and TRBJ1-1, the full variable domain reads DAMVIQNPRYQVTQFGKPVTLSCSQTLNHNVMYWYQQKSSQAPKLLFHYYDKDFNNEADTPDNFQSRRPNTSFCFLDIRSPGLGDTAMYLCATSTQAHLNTEAFFGQGTRLTVV.

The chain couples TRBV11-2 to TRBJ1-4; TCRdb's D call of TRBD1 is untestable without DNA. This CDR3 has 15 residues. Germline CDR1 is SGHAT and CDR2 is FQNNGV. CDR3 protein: CASSLDVGRHEKLFF. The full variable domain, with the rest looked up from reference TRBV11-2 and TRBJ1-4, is EAGVAQSPRYKIIEKRQSVAFWCNPISGHATLYWYQQILGQGPKLLIQFQNNGVVDDSQLPKDRFSAERLKGVDSTLKIQPAKLEDSAVYLCASSLDVGRHEKLFFGSGTQLSVL.

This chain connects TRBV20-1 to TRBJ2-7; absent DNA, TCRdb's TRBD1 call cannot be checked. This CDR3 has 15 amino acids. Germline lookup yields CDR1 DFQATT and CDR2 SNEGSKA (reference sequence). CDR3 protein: CSARDGGTGSYEQYF.

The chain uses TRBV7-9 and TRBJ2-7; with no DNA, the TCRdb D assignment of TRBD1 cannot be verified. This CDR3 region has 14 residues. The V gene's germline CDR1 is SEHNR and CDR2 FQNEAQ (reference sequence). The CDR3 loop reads CASSPRDRGNEQYF.

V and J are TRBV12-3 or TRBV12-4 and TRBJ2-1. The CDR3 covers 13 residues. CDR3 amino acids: CASSLATVNEQFF.

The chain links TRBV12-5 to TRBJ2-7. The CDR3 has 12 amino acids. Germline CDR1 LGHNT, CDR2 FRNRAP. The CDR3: CASGLSAYEQYF.

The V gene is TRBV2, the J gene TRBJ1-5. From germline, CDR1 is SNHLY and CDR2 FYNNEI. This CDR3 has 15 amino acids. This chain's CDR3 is CASSDLEQVRQPQHF.

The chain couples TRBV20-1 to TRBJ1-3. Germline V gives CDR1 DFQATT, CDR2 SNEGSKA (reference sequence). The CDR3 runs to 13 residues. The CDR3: CSATLSAGDTIYF.

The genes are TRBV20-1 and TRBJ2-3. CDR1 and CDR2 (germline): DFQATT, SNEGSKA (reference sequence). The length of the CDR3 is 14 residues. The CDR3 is CSAREVHSTDTQYF.

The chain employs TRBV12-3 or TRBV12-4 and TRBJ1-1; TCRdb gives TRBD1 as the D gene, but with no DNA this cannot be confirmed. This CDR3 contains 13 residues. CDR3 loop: CASSLQGNTEAFF.

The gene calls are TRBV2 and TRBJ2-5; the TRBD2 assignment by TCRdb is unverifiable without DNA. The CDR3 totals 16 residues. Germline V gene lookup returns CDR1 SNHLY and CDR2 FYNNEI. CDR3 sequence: CASSGLAGEQGETQYF.